This record concerns one TCR beta chain sequence. This clone was seen more than once but under ten times. What this receptor recognizes is not known. Base qualities are missing; no much larger clone stands one base away. TCR beta CDR3 regions were sequenced from DNA using the immunoSEQ Assay. Processing in the source paper ran as follows. T cell density was computed as TCR beta template counts normalized to usable DNA estimated by amplifying housekeeping genes. Using the preseqR package, richness was estimated by extrapolating to 120,000 templates for tissue samples and 400,000 templates for PBMC samples. Clonality was defined by subtracting Pielou's evenness from one. To identify tissue-enriched TCRs, differential abundance testing was run on productive amino-acid clonotypes with a minimum total count of 5 and an alpha of 0.1. Repertoire overlap between compartments was quantified with the Jaccard Index and Morisita Overlap Index. TCR beta CDR3s were clustered by GLIPH together with public tetramer-defined viral CDR3s, and at least three viral sequences plus V-gene enrichment were required for viral motifs. TCRdb retrieved this table from immuneACCESS and kept in-frame rearrangements only. Not all clones are present; in checked studies, unresolved V genes account for under half, and no reason is known for the remainder. The D gene and trimming were derived from the DNA, and the V and J assignments and clone size from that table. The sample contains 55,000 to 80,000 clones, 84% of them found a single time. Roughly 13% of the sample goes to the ten largest clones.

This entry is derived from a study of T cells in localized non-small cell lung cancer (TCRdb year 2020). Regarding the research as a whole: The study examined T cell repertoires in 200 to 300 patients with early-stage NSCLC and compared tumors with uninvolved tumor-adjacent lungs. A mean age of around 66 years was recorded for the NSCLC patients, of whom around 140 were male and about a hundred were female. The cohort comprised a few hundred treatment-naïve NSCLC patients with resected, localized lung tumors. Overall study outcomes, separate from this receptor: A median of about 50 of the top 100 tumor clones turned up in the paired uninvolved adjacent lung, and 28 of those clones also ranked among the top 100 of that same adjacent lung. Longer overall survival was associated with higher T cell density in blood, whereas shorter survival was associated with higher clonality in adjacent lung. Because of the exploratory design, TCR variables were selected using unadjusted p-values without false-discovery rate correction. Uninvolved tumor-adjacent lung showed the highest T cell clonality, higher than tumor, which suggests more focused antigenic responses in the adjacent lung. Because multi-region tumor sequencing was not done, intratumor heterogeneity could not be ruled out.

The CDR3 runs 15 residues from the cysteine to the phenylalanine. This entry keeps only the CDR3 DNA: 45 bases, framed from base 1. Reading the germline V gene (reference sequence) gives CDR1 SGHNT and CDR2 YYREEE. The junction shows trimming of 0 bases on V and 4 bases on J, plus 14 bases between the germline ends. At diagnosis, peripheral blood, uninvolved tumor-adjacent lung and tumor were collected and stored as a combination of fresh-frozen and FFPE material. For TCR repertoire profiling, blood samples were analyzed as peripheral blood mononuclear cells. This receptor was obtained from a female donor of 60 years or more with stage I lung adenocarcinoma. This sample comprised peripheral blood, obtained before any cancer treatment. Rearrangement joined TRBV5-4 to TRBJ2-7; TRBD1 might be the D gene, on 6 matching bases. The CDR3 reads CASSLGGLRDYEQYF. The base sequence is TGTGCCAGCAGCTTGGGGGGGCTCCGGGATTACGAGCAGTACTTC.